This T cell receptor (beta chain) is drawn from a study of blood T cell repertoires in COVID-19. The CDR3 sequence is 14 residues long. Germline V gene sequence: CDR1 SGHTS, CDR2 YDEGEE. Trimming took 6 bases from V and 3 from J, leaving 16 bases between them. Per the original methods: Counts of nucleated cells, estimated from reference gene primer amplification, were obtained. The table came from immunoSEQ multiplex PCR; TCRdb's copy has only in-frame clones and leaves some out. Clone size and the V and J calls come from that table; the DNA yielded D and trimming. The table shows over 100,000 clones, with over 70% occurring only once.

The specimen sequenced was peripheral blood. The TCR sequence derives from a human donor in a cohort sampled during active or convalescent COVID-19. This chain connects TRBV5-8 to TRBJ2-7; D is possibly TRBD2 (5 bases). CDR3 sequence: CASNKGSANYEQYF. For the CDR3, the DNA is TGTGCCAGCAATAAGGGTAGCGCCAACTACGAGCAGTACTTC. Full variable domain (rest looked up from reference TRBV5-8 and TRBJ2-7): EAGVTQSPTHLIKTRGQQATLRCSPISGHTSVYWYQQALGLGLQFLLWYDEGEERNRGNFPPRFSGRQFPNYSSELNVNALELEDSALYLCASNKGSANYEQYFGPGTRLTVT.